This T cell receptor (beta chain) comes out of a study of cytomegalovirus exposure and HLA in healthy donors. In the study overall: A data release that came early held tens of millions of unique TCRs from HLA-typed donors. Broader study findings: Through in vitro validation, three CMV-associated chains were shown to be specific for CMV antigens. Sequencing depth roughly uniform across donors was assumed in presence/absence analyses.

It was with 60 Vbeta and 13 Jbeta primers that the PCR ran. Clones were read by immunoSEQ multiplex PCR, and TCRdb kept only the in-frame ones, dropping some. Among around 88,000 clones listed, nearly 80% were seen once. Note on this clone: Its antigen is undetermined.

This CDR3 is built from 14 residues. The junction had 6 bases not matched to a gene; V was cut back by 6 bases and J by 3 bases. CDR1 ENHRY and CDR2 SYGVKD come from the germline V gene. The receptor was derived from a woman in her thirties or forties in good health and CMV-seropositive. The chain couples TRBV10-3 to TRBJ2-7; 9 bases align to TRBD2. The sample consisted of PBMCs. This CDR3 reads CAISLLAGSYEQYF. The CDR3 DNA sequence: TGTGCCATCAGCCTTCTAGCGGGGAGCTACGAGCAGTACTTC.